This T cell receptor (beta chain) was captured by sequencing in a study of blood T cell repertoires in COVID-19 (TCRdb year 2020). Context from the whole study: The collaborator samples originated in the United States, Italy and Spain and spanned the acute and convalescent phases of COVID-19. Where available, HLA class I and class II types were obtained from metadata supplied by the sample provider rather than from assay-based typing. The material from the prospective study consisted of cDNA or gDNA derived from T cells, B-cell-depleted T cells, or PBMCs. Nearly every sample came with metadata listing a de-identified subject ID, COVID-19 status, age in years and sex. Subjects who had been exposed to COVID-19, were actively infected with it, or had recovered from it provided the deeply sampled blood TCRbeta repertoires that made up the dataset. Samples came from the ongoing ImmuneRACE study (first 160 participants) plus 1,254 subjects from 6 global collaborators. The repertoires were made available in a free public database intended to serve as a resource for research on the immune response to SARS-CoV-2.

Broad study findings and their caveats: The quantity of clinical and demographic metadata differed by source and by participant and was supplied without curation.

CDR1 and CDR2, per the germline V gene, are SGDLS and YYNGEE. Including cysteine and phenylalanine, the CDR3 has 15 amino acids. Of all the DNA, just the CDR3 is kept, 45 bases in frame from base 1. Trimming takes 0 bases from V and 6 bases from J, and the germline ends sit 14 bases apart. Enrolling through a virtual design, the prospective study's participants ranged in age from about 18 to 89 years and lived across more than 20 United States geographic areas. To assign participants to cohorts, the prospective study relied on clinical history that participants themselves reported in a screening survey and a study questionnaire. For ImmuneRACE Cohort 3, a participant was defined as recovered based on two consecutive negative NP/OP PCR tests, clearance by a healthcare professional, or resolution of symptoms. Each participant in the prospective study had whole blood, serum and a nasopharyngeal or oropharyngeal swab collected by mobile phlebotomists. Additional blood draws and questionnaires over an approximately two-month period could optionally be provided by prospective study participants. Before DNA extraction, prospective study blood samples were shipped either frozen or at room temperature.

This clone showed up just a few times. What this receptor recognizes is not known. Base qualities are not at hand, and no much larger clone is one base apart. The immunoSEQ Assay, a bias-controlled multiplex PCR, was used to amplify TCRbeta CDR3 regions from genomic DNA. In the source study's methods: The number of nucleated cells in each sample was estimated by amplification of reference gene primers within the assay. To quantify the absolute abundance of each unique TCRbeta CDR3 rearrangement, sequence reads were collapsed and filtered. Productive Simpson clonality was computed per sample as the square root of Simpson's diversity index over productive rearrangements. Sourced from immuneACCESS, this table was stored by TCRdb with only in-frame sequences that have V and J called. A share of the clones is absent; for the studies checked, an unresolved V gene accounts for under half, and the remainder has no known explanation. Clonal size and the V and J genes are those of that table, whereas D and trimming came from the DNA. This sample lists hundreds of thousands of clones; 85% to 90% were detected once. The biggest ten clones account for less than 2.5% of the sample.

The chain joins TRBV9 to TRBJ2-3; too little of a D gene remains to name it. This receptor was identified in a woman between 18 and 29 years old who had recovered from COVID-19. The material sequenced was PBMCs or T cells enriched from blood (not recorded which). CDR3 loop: CASSVVSRPRDTQYF. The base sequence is TGTGCCAGCAGCGTAGTGTCTAGGCCGAGGGATACGCAGTATTTT. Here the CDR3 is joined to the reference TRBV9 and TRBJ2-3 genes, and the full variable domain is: DSGVTQTPKHLITATGQRVTLRCSPRSGDLSVYWYQQSLDQGLQFLIQYYNGEERAKGNILERFSAQQFPDLHSELNLSSLELGDSALYFCASSVVSRPRDTQYFGPGTRLTVL.